The clone carrying this T cell receptor (beta chain) came up a few times. The record originates from a study of T-cell reconstitution after alpha-beta-depleted transplantation in children. The V and J ends lost 2 bases and 7 bases respectively, with 4 bases between them. The CDR3 totals 11 residues. Looked up from germline, CDR1 is MGHDK and CDR2 is SYGVNS. As it was prepared, the TCRbeta library received unique molecular identifiers. One entry per CDR3 protein, called by TCRdb with MiXCR from the PCR reads. The sample holds 360,000 or so distinct CDR3 sequences, 20% seen once. This receptor was identified in a human donor who donated a stem cell graft to a child with acute myeloid leukemia. V usage is TRBV25-1 and J usage is TRBJ2-3, with D unclear. Source: PBMCs from the stem cell graft donor, taken from the stem cell graft. The CDR3: CASSELYTQYF. The CDR3 DNA reads as TGTGCCAGCAGTGAACTTTATACGCAGTATTTT.